Sequencing of this T cell receptor beta chain was carried out in a study of tumor-infiltrating lymphocytes in primary liver carcinoma. Looking at the study overall: The patients included men and women who were aged 30 to 69 years. Samples produced roughly 3.5 to 8 million productive TCRbeta reads, comparable across tissue types. Study outcomes and limitations: Tumor region pairs overlapped more than did tumor-adjacent and tumor-blood pairs.

Germline V gives CDR1 SQVTM, CDR2 ANQGSEA. With V trimmed by 5 bases and J by 5 bases, 10 bases remained unmatched. The CDR3 runs 14 residues. TCR beta cDNA was prepared out of roughly 450 ng total RNA by means of a constant-region primer. It was through three nested multiplex PCR rounds of slightly modified ARM-PCR that TCR beta libraries arose. The first two PCR rounds, nine to ten cycles each, used TRBV1-TRBV30 forward primers and a C-beta reverse primer. TCRdb ran MiXCR on the multiplex PCR reads and lists one entry per CDR3 protein. The sample records fewer than 400,000 distinct CDR3 sequences, nearly 60% being singletons. As to this clonotype: The antigen is undetermined.

Germline DNA was extracted alongside blood RNA, which was obtained from unsorted whole blood. The authors collected 3 to 5 milliliters of peripheral blood before surgery. Sequencing was performed on peripheral blood. V and J are TRBV29-1 and TRBJ2-5; 8 bases are a match to TRBD2. The source of this sequence is a woman between 25 and 40 years old with primary liver carcinoma and hepatitis B virus infection. This CDR3 reads CSVPSGSAGETQYF. CDR3 bases: TGCAGCGTTCCAAGCGGGAGTGCCGGGGAGACCCAGTACTTC.